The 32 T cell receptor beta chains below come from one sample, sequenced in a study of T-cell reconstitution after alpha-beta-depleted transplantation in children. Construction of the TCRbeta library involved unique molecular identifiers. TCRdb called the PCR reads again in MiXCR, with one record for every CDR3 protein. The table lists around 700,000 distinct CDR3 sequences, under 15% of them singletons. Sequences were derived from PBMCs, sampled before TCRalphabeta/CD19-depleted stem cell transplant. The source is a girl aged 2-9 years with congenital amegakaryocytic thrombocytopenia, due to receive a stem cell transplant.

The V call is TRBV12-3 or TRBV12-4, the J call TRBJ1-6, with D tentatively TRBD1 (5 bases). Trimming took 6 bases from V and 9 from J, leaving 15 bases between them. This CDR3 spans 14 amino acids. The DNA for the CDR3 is TGTGCCAGCAGAGTCAGGGAAACGAGTTCACCCCTCCACTTT. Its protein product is CASRVRETSSPLHF.

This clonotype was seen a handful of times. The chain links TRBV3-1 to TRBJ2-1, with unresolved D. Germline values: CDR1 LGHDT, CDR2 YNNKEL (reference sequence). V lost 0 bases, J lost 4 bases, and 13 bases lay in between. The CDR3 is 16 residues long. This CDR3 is CASSQEGMFPYNEQFF. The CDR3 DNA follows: TGTGCCAGCAGCCAAGAGGGGATGTTCCCGTACAATGAGCAGTTCTTC.

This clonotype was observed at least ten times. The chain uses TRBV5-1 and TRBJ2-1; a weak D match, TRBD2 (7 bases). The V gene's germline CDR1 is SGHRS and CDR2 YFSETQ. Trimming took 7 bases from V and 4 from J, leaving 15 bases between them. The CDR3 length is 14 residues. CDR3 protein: CASGGGSRYNEQFF. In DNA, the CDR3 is TGCGCCAGCGGGGGCGGGAGTAGATACAATGAGCAGTTCTTC.

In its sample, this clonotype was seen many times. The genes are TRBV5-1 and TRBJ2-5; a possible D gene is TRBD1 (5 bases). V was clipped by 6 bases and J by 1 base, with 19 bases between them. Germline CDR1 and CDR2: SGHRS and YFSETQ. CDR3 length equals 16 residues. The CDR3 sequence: CASKTGGSDSQETQYF. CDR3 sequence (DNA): TGCGCCAGCAAAACCGGCGGTTCCGACAGCCAAGAGACCCAGTACTTC.

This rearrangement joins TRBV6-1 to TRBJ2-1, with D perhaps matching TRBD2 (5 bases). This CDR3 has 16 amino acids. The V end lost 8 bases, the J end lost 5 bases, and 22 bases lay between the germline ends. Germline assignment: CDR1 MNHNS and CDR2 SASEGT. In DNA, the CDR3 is TGTGCCAGCGACCAGTTCTGGGCGGGCGGAGACAATGAGCAGTTCTTC. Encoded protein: CASDQFWAGGDNEQFF.

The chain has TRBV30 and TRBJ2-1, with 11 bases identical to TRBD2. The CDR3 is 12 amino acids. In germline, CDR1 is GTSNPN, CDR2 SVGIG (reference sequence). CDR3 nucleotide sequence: TGTGGGCTAGCGGGAGGAATAAATGAGCAGTTCTTC. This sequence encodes CGLAGGINEQFF.

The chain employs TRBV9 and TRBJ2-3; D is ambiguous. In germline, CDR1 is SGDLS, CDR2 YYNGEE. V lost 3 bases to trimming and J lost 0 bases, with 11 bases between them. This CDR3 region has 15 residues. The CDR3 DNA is TGTGCCAGCAGCGCGTACGGGTCTAGCACAGATACGCAGTATTTT. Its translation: CASSAYGSSTDTQYF.

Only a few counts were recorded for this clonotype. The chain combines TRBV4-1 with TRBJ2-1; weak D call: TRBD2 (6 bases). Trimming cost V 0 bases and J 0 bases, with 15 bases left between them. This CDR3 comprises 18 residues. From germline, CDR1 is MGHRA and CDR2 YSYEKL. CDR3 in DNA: TGCGCCAGCAGCCAAGAGGGCGCTAGCGTTAGCTCCTACAATGAGCAGTTCTTC. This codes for CASSQEGASVSSYNEQFF.

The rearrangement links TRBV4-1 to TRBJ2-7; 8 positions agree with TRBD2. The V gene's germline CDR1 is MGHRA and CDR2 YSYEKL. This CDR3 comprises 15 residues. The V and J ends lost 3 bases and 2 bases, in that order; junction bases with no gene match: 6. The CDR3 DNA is TGCGCCAGCAGCCACACAGCGGGAGTGCCCTACGAGCAGTACTTC. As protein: CASSHTAGVPYEQYF.

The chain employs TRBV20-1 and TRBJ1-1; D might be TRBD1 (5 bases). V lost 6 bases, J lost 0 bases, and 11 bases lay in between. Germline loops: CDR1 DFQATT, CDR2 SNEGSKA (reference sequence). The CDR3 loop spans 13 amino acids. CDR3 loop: CSAWGELNTEAFF. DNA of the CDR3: TGCAGTGCCTGGGGGGAGCTGAACACTGAAGCTTTCTTT.

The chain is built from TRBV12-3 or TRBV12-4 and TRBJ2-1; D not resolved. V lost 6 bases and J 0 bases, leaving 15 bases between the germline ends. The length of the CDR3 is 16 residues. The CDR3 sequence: CASRAPGPSSYNEQFF. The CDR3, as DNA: TGTGCCAGCAGAGCCCCCGGGCCCAGCTCCTACAATGAGCAGTTCTTC.

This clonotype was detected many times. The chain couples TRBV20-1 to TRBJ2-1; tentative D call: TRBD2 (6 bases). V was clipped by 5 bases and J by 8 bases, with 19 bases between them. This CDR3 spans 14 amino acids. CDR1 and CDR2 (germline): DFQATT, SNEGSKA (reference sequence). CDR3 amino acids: CSAPPTVRRDEQFF. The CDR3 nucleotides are TGCAGTGCTCCCCCAACCGTGAGGAGGGATGAGCAGTTCTTC.

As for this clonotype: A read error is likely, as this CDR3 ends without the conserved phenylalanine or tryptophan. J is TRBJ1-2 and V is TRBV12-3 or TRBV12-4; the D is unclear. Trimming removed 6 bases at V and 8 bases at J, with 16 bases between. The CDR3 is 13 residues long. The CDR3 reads CASRPGVLAGYTS. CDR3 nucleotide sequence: TGTGCCAGCAGGCCCGGAGTCTTGGCAGGCTACACCTCC.

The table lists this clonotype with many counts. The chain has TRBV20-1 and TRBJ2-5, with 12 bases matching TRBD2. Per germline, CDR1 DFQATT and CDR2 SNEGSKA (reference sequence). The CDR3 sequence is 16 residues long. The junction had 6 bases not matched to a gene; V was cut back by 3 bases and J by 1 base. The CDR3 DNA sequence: TGCAGTGCTAGTTTCCCTAGCGGGAGGGTCCAAGAGACCCAGTACTTC. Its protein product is CSASFPSGRVQETQYF.

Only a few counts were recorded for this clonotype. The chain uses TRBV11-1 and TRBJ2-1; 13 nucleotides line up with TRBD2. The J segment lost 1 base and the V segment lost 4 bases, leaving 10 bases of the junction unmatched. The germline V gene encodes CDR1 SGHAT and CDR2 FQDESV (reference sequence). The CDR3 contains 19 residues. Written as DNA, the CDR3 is TGTGCCAGCAGCTGGGTTACTAGCGGGAGGGCGGTATCCTACAATGAGCAGTTCTTC. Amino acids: CASSWVTSGRAVSYNEQFF.

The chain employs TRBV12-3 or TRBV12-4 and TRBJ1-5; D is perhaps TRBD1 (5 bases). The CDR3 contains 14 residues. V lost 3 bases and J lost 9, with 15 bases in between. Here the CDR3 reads CASSFSGEGRPQHF. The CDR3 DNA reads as TGTGCCAGCAGTTTCTCCGGGGAGGGACGGCCCCAGCATTTT.

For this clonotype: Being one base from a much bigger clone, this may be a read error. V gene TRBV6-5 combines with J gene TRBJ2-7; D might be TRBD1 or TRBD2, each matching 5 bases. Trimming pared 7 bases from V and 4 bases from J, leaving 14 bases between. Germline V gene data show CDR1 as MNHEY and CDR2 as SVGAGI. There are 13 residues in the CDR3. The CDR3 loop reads CASTFGTDYEQYF. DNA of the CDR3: TGTGCCAGCACTTTCGGGACGGATTACGAGCAGTACTTC.

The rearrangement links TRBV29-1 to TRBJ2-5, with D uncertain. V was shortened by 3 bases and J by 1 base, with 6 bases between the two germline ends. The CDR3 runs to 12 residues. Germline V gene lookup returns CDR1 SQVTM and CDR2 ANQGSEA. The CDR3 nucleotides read TGCAGCGTTGATTTCGTCCAAGAGACCCAGTACTTC. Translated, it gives CSVDFVQETQYF.

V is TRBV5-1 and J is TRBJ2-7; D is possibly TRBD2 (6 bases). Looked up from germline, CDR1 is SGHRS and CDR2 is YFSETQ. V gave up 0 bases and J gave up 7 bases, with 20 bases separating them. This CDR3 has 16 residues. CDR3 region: CASSLEARDQTREQYF. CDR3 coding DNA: TGCGCCAGCAGCTTGGAGGCCAGGGACCAGACTAGAGAGCAGTACTTC.

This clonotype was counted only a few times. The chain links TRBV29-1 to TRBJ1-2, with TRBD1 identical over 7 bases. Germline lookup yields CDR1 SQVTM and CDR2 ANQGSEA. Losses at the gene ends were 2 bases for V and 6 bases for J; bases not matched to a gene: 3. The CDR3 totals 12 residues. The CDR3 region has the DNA TGCAGCGTTGAAAGACAGGGCGATGGCTACACCTTC. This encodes CSVERQGDGYTF.

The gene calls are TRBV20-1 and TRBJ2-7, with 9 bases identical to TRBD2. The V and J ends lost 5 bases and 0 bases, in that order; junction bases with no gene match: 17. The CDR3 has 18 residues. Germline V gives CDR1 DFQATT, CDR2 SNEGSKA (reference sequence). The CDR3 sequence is CSAGDAGGPHQSSYEQYF. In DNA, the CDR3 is TGCAGTGCTGGGGACGCGGGAGGGCCCCATCAGAGCTCCTACGAGCAGTACTTC.

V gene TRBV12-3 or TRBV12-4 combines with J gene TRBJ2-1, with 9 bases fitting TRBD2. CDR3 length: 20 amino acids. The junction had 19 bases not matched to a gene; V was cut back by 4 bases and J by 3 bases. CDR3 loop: CASSSSSGPLSGRVYNEQFF. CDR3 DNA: TGTGCCAGCAGTTCTTCTTCGGGACCGCTTAGCGGGAGAGTCTACAATGAGCAGTTCTTC.

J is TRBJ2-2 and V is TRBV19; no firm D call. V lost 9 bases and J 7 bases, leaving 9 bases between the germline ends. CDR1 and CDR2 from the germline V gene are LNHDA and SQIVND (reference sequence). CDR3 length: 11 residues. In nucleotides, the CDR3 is TGTGCCAGAAACAATGACGGGGAGCTGTTTTTT. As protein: CARNNDGELFF.

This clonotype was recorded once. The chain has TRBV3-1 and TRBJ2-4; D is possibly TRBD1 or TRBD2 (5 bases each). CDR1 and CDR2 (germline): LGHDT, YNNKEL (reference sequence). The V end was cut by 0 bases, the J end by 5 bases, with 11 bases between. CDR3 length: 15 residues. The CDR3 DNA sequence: TGTGCCAGCAGCCAAGACCGGGACGGACAAAACATTCAGTACTTC. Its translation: CASSQDRDGQNIQYF.

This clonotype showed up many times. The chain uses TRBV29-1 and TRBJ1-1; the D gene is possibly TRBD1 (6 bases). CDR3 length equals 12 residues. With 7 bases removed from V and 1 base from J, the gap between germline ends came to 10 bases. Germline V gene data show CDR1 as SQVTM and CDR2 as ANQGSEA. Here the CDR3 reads CSGGLGNTEAFF. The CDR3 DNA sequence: TGCAGCGGGGGGCTGGGGAACACTGAAGCTTTCTTT.

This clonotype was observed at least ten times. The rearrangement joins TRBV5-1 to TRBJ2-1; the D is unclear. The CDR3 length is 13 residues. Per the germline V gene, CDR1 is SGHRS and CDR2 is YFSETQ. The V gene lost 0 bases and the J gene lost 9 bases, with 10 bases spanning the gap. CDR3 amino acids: CASSLEPSSEQFF. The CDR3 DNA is TGCGCCAGCAGCTTGGAGCCATCATCTGAGCAGTTCTTC. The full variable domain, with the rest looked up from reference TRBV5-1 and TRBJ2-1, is KAGVTQTPRYLIKTRGQQVTLSCSPISGHRSVSWYQQTPGQGLQFLFEYFSETQRNKGNFPGRFSGRQFSNSRSEMNVSTLELGDSALYLCASSLEPSSEQFFGPGTRLTVL.

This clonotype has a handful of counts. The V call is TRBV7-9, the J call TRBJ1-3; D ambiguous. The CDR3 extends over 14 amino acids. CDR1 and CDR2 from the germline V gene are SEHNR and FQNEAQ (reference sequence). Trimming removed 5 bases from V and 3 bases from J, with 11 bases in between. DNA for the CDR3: TGTGCCAGCAGCCCCGTGGACGGTGGAAACACCATATATTTT. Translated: CASSPVDGGNTIYF.

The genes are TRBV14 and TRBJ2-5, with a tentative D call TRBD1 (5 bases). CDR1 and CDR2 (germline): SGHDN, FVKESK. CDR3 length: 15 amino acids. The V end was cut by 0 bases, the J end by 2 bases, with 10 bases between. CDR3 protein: CASSQDLTGQETQYF. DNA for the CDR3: TGTGCCAGCAGCCAAGATTTAACAGGTCAAGAGACCCAGTACTTC. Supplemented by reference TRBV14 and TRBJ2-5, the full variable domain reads EAGVTQFPSHSVIEKGQTVTLRCDPISGHDNLYWYRRVMGKEIKFLLHFVKESKQDESGMPNNRFLAERTGGTYSTLKVQPAELEDSGVYFCASSQDLTGQETQYFGPGTRLLVL.

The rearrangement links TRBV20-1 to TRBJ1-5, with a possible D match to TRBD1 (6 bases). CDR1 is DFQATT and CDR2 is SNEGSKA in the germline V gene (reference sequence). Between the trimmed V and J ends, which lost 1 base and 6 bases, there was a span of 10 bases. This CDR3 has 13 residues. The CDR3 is CSARGRGSQPQHF. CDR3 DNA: TGCAGTGCTAGAGGCAGGGGCAGTCAGCCCCAGCATTTT.

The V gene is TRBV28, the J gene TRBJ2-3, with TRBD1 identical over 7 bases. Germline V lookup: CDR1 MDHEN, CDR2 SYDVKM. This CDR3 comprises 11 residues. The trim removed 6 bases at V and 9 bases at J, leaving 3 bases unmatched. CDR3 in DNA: TGTGCCAGCAGCTACAGGGGAACGCAGTATTTT. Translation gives CASSYRGTQYF.

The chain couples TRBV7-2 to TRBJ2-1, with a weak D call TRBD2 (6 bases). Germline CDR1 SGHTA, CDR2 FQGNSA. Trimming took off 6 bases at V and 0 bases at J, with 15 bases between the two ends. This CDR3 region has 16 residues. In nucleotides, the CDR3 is TGTGCCAGCAGGTTTGTTCCGGGGGACTCCTACAATGAGCAGTTCTTC. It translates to CASRFVPGDSYNEQFF.

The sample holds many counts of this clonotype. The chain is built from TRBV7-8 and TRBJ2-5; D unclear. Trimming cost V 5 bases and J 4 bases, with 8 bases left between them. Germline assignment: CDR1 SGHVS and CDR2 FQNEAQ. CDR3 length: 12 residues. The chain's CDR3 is CASSRHRETQYF. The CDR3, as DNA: TGTGCCAGCAGCCGACACCGAGAGACCCAGTACTTC.